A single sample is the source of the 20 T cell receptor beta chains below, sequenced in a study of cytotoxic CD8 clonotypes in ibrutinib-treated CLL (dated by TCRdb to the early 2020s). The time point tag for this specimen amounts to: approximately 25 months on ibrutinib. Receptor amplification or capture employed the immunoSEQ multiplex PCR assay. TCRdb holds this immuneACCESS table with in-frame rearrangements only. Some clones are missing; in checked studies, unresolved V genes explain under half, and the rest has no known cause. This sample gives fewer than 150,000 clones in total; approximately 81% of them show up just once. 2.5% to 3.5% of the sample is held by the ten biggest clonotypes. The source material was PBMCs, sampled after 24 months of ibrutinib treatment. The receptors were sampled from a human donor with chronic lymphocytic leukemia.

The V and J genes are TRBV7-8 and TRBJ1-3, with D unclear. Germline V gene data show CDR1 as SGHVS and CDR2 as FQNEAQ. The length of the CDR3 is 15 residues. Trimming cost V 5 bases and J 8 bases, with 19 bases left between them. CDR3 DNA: TGTGCCAGCAGCCCCCCAAATGTCGTATTAGACACCATATATTTT. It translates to CASSPPNVVLDTIYF.

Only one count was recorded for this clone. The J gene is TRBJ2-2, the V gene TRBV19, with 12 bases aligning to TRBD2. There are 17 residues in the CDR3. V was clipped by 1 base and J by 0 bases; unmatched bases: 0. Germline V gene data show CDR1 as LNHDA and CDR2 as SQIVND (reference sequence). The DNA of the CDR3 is TGTGCCAGTAGTATAGGACTAGCGGGGGCGAACACCGGGGAGCTGTTTTTT. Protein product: CASSIGLAGANTGELFF.

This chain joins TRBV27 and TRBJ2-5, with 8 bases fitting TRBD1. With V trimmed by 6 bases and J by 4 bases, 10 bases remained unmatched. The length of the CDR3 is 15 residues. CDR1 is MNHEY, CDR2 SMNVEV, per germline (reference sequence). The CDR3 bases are TGTGCCAGCAGAAGAGGACAGGGAGTCGCAGAGACCCAGTACTTC. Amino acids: CASRRGQGVAETQYF.

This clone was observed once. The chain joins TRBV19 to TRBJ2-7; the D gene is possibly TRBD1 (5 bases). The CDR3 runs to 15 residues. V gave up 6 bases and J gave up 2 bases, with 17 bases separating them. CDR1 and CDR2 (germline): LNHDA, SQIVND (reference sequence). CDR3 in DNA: TGTGCCAGTAGGGCAGGGTTTCAAGGAGCCTACGAGCAGTACTTC. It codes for CASRAGFQGAYEQYF.

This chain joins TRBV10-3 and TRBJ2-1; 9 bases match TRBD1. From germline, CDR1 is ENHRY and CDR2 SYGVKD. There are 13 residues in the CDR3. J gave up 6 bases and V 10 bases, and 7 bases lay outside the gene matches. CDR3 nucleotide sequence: TGTGCCACCAAGGGACAGGGTCTCAATGAGCAGTTCTTC. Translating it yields CATKGQGLNEQFF.

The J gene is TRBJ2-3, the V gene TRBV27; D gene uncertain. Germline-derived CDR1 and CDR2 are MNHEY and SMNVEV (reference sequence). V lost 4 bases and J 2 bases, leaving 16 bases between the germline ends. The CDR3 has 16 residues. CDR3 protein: CASSWTDIKLTDTQYF. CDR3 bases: TGTGCCAGCAGTTGGACCGATATCAAACTCACAGATACGCAGTATTTT.

CDR3 protein: CASSSGVEYTGELFF. DNA of the CDR3: TGTGCCAGCAGCTCAGGGGTAGAATACACCGGGGAGCTGTTTTTT. The rearrangement uses TRBV7-2 and TRBJ2-2, with D possibly TRBD1 on 6 matching bases. The germline V gene encodes CDR1 SGHTA and CDR2 FQGNSA. Trimming shortened V by 4 bases and J by 3 bases, and 12 bases separated the two germline ends. The CDR3 is 15 residues long.

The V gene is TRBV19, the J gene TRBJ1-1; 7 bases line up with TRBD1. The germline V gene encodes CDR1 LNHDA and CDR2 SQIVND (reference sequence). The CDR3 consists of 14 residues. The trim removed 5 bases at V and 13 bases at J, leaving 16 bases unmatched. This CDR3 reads CASSLPRDSAEVFF. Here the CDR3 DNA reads TGTGCCAGTAGTCTGCCCCGGGACAGCGCGGAGGTTTTCTTT.

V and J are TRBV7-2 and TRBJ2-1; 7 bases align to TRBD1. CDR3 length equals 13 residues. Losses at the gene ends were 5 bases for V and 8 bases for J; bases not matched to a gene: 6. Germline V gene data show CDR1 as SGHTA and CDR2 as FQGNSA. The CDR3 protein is CASSKDRVHEQFF. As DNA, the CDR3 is TGTGCCAGCAGCAAAGACAGGGTCCATGAGCAGTTCTTC.

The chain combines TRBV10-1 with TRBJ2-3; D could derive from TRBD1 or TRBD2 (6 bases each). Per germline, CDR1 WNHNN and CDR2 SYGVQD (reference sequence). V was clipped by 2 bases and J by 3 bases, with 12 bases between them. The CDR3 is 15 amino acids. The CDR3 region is CASSEMGGATDTQYF. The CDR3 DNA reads TGCGCCAGCAGTGAGATGGGGGGCGCAACAGATACGCAGTATTTT.

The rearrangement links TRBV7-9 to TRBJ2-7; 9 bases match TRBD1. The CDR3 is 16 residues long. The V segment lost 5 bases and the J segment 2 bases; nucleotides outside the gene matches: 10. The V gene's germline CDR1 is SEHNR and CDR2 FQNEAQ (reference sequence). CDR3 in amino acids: CASSNTPGQGPYEQYF. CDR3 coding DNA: TGTGCCAGCAGCAACACCCCGGGACAGGGCCCCTACGAGCAGTACTTC.

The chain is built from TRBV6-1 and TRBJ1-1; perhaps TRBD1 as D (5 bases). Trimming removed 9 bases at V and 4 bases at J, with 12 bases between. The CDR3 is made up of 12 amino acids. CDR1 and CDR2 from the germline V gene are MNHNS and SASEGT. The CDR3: CASSLGATEAFF. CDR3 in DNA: TGTGCCAGTAGCCTCGGGGCCACTGAAGCTTTCTTT.

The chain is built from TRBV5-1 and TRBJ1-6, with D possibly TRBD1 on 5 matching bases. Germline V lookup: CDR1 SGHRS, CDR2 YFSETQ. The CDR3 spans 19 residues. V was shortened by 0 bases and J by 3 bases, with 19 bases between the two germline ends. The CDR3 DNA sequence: TGCGCCAGCAGCTTGGTTTCCTTTTCGGGGCAGAACTATAATTCACCCCTCCACTTT. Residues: CASSLVSFSGQNYNSPLHF.

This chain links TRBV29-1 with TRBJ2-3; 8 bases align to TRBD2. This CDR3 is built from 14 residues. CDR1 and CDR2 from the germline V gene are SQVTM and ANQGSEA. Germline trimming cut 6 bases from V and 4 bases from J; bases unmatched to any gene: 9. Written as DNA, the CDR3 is TGCAGCGTGGCACCGGGGGGGGGCGCAGATACGCAGTATTTT. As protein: CSVAPGGGADTQYF.

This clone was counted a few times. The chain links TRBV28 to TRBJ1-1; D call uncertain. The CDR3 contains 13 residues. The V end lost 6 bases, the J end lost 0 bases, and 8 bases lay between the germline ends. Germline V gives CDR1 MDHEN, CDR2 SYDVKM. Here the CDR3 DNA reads TGTGCCAGCAGAACCACATTGAACACTGAAGCTTTCTTT. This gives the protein CASRTTLNTEAFF.

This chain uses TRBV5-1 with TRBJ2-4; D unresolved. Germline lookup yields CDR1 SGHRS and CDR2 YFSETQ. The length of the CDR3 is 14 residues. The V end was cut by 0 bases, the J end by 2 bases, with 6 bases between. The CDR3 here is CASSLVGSKNIQYF. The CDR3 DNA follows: TGCGCCAGCAGCTTGGTTGGATCCAAAAACATTCAGTACTTC.

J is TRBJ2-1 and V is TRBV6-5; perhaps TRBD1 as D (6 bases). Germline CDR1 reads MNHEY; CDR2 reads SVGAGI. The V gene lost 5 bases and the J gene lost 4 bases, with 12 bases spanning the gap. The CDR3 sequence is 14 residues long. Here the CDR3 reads CASSSHDRYNEQFF. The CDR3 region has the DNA TGTGCCAGCAGTAGCCATGACAGGTACAATGAGCAGTTCTTC.

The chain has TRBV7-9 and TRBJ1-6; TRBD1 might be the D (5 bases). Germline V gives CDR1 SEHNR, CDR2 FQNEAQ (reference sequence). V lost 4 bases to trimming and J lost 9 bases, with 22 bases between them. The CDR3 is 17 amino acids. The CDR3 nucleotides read TGTGCCAGCAGCTCAACCGCGTGGGGCCTTCAAGGTTCACCCCTCCACTTT. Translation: CASSSTAWGLQGSPLHF.

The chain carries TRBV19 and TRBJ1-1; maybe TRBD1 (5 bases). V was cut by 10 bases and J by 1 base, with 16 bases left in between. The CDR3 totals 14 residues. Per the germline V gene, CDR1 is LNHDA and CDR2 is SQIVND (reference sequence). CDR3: CATLPRGGNTEAFF. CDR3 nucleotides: TGTGCCACCCTACCAAGGGGAGGGAACACTGAAGCTTTCTTT.

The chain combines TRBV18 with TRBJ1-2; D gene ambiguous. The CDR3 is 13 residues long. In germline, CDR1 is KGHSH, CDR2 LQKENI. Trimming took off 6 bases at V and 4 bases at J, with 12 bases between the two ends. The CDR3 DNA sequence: TGTGCCAGCTCCCCTAAGGACCTCTATGGCTACACCTTC. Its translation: CASSPKDLYGYTF.